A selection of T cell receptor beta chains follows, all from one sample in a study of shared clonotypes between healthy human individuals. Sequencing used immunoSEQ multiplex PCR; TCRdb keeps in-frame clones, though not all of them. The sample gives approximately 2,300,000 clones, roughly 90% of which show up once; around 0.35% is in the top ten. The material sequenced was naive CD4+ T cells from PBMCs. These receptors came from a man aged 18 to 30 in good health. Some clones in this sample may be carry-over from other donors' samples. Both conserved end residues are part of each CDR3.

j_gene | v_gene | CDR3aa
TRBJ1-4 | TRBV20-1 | CSAKRQSSLFF
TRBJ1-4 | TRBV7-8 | CASSQAGTGTEKLFF
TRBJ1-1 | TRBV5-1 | CASSLVAGATEAFF
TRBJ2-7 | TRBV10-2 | CASSERTGRAYEQYF
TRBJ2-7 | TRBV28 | CASSGTSSLYEQYF
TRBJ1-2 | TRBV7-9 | CASSLEVPGNYGYTF
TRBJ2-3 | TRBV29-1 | CSAGQNTDTQYF
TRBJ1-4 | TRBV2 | CASSGDNYRATNEKLFF
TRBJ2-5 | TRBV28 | CASSSEGTGDGTQYF
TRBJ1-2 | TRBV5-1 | CASSPGTGRNYGYTF
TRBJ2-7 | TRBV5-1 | CASSFRTGVVAAVRVEQYF
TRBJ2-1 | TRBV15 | CATSVPVHNEQFF
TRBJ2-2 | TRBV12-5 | CASAPDRKNTGELFF
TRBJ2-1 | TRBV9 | CASSMGLAGVIEQFF
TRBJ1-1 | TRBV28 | CAAGGGTEAFF
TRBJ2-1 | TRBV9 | CASSVDGERSYNEQFF
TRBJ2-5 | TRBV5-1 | CASARQETQYF
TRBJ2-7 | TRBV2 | CASIRQGGRMGEQYF
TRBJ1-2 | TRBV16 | CASSPGQSYGYTF
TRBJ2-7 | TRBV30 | CAWSAGAWEQYF
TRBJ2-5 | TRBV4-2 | CASSQDLLAQETQYF
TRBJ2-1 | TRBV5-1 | CASSLVQGEGNEQFF
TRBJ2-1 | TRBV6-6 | CASTQDSLVNEQFF
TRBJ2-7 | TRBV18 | CASSPSSGTGNEQYF
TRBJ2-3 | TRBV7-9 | CASSNDRPSSTDTQYF
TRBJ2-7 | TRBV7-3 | CASSRLAGAHSYEQYF
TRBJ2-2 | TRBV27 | CASSLSRLITGELFF
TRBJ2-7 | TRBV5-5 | CASRLGQISSYEQYF
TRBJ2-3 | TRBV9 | CASSSTGLAGADTQYF
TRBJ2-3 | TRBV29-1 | CSVSFGGGADTQYF
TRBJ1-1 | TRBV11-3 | CASSLGTNTEAFF
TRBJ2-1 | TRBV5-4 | CASSLGGLAFRNEQFF
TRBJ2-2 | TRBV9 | CASMGRGAPGELFF
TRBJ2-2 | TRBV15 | CATSRAGHRTGELFF
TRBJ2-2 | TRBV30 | CAWSVRVSYQTTGELFF
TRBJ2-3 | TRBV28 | CASSPIFLSIASTDTQYF
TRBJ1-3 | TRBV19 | CASIPARQGRNTIYF